Following are 24 T cell receptor beta chains from one sample sequenced in a study of response to subunit inactivated influenza vaccine. TCRdb processed the RT-PCR reads anew with MiXCR; each CDR3 protein has one entry. The sample has roughly 550,000 distinct CDR3 sequences, under 30% seen once. These data were likewise used in another study, on T cells expressing NK-cell markers. In that study: TCR beta libraries carry UMIs added by 5'RACE template switching.

Specimen: CD4+ T cells sorted from PBMCs, collected 11 to 12 days after vaccination. Receptors originate from a man in his fifties or sixties who received an inactivated influenza vaccine.

This clonotype was seen only a few times. The genes are TRBV27 and TRBJ1-5; D may be TRBD1 (6 bases). V dropped 6 bases and J dropped 5 bases, with 11 bases sitting between them. CDR1 MNHEY and CDR2 SMNVEV come from the germline V gene (reference sequence). The CDR3 is 13 amino acids. CDR3 nucleotides: TGTGCCAGCAGCCCCGGGACATATCAGCCCCAGCATTTT. This sequence encodes CASSPGTYQPQHF.

The chain uses TRBV29-1 and TRBJ1-1; no reliable D call. The germline CDR1 and CDR2 sequences are SQVTM and ANQGSEA. The CDR3 is 14 residues long. Trimming cost V 8 bases and J 4 bases, with 20 bases left between them. The CDR3 here is CSLSRGGFGTEAFF. CDR3 bases: TGCAGCCTCTCAAGAGGAGGGTTTGGCACTGAAGCTTTCTTT.

This clonotype was observed a handful of times. The chain has TRBV6-1 and TRBJ1-5; D is ambiguous. V was trimmed by 1 base and J by 1 base, leaving 11 bases between them. Germline lookup yields CDR1 MNHNS and CDR2 SASEGT. CDR3 size: 16 residues. The CDR3 reads CASSEDSLVSNQPQHF. Written as DNA, the CDR3 is TGTGCCAGCAGTGAAGACAGTTTGGTGAGCAATCAGCCCCAGCATTTT.

This clonotype was observed a handful of times. The genes are TRBV9 and TRBJ2-3; TRBD2 matches 11 bases. V dropped 1 base and J dropped 11; count of bases not matched to a gene: 3. This CDR3 spans 13 amino acids. Germline lookup yields CDR1 SGDLS and CDR2 YYNGEE. CDR3 sequence: CASSVSLAGEQYF. CDR3 in DNA: TGTGCCAGCAGCGTATCACTAGCGGGGGAGCAGTATTTT.

This sequence joins TRBV20-1 and TRBJ2-3; maybe TRBD2 (6 bases). Germline V gene sequence: CDR1 DFQATT, CDR2 SNEGSKA (reference sequence). V was clipped by 6 bases and J by 7 bases, with 20 bases between them. This CDR3 region has 14 residues. The CDR3: CSARQGGAGNTQYF. The CDR3 DNA sequence: TGCAGTGCGAGGCAAGGCGGGGCTGGGAATACGCAGTATTTT.

This sequence joins TRBV5-5 and TRBJ2-5; 8 bases fit TRBD1. V trimming: 0 bases; J trimming: 5 bases; junction bases outside the gene matches: 12. CDR1 and CDR2 (germline): SGHKS, YYEKEE (reference sequence). This CDR3 spans 17 amino acids. CDR3 loop: CASSLDLSGQGWETQYF. In DNA, the CDR3 is TGTGCCAGCAGCTTGGACTTATCCGGACAGGGCTGGGAGACCCAGTACTTC.

This clonotype was seen a handful of times. The chain combines TRBV20-1 with TRBJ1-1, with D possibly matching TRBD1 (6 bases). Between the trimmed V and J ends, which lost 0 bases and 8 bases, there was a span of 13 bases. Germline values: CDR1 DFQATT, CDR2 SNEGSKA (reference sequence). The CDR3 is made up of 13 amino acids. Written as DNA, the CDR3 is TGCAGTGCTAGAGAGACAGGACTGGCGGAAGCTTTCTTT. Translated, it gives CSARETGLAEAFF.

This chain links TRBV28 with TRBJ2-2; 11 nucleotides line up with TRBD1. Trimming cost V 5 bases and J 6 bases; bases outside gene matches: 8. Germline loops: CDR1 MDHEN, CDR2 SYDVKM. The CDR3 is 16 amino acids. CDR3 amino acids: CASSSPGQGGPGELFF. Written as DNA, the CDR3 is TGTGCCAGCAGTAGCCCGGGACAGGGGGGGCCCGGGGAGCTGTTTTTT. The full variable domain, with the rest looked up from reference TRBV28 and TRBJ2-2, is DVKVTQSSRYLVKRTGEKVFLECVQDMDHENMFWYRQDPGLGLRLIYFSYDVKMKEKGDIPEGYSVSREKKERFSLILESASTNQTSMYLCASSSPGQGGPGELFFGEGSRLTVL.

The J gene is TRBJ2-1, the V gene TRBV20-1; 9 nucleotides agree with TRBD2. The V and J ends lost 0 bases and 4 bases, in that order; junction bases with no gene match: 4. Germline CDR1 and CDR2: DFQATT and SNEGSKA (reference sequence). There are 15 residues in the CDR3. CDR3 amino acids: CSARDSLAGYNEQFF. Here the CDR3 DNA reads TGCAGTGCTAGAGATAGTCTAGCGGGGTACAATGAGCAGTTCTTC.

The V and J genes are TRBV12-3 or TRBV12-4 and TRBJ2-7; D perhaps matches TRBD2 (6 bases). CDR3 length: 15 residues. With 3 bases removed from V and 2 bases from J, the gap between germline ends came to 14 bases. The DNA for the CDR3 is TGTGCCAGCAGTTTGCAGGCTAGCGAGACCTACGAGCAGTACTTC. Amino acids: CASSLQASETYEQYF.

This clonotype was recorded at least ten times. The rearrangement uses TRBV7-2 and TRBJ2-1, with a tentative D call TRBD2 (5 bases). Trimming removed 5 bases at V and 9 bases at J, with 14 bases between. The CDR3 consists of 13 residues. Germline V gives CDR1 SGHTA, CDR2 FQGNSA. This CDR3 is CASSPNTRTEQFF. The CDR3 region has the DNA TGTGCCAGCAGCCCTAATACTAGAACTGAGCAGTTCTTC.

This sequence joins TRBV5-1 and TRBJ2-1, with 15 positions matching TRBD2. Germline lookup yields CDR1 SGHRS and CDR2 YFSETQ. This CDR3 has 17 amino acids. The J segment lost 7 bases and the V segment lost 6 bases, leaving 11 bases of the junction unmatched. CDR3 loop: CASTLGLAGGLRNEQFF. In nucleotides, the CDR3 is TGCGCCAGCACCCTCGGACTAGCGGGAGGGCTAAGAAATGAGCAGTTCTTC.

The chain has TRBV12-3 or TRBV12-4 and TRBJ2-5; D remains ambiguous. The CDR3 has 14 residues. V was pared by 6 bases and J by 0 bases, with 11 bases between. CDR3 in amino acids: CASSPRADQETQYF. CDR3 nucleotide sequence: TGTGCCAGCAGCCCCCGGGCGGACCAAGAGACCCAGTACTTC.

The V gene is TRBV5-1, the J gene TRBJ1-1; D is uncertain. V was cut by 1 base and J by 1 base, with 8 bases left in between. This CDR3 has 14 amino acids. CDR1 and CDR2 (germline): SGHRS, YFSETQ. In DNA, the CDR3 is TGCGCCAGCAGCTTGAAAAGCGCGAACACTGAAGCTTTCTTT. This encodes CASSLKSANTEAFF.

This chain connects TRBV29-1 to TRBJ2-1; 7 bases are shared with TRBD2. Germline CDR1 is SQVTM and CDR2 is ANQGSEA. The CDR3 runs to 12 residues. CDR3 nucleotide sequence: TGCAGATCCAGCGGGGCGAACAATGAGCAGTTCTTC. Protein sequence: CRSSGANNEQFF.

This clonotype has only a few counts. The chain joins TRBV20-1 to TRBJ1-1; D remains ambiguous. From germline, CDR1 is DFQATT and CDR2 SNEGSKA (reference sequence). The CDR3 runs 13 residues. Trimming took off 6 bases at V and 0 bases at J, with 11 bases between the two ends. This CDR3 is CSAGWQLNTEAFF. CDR3 coding DNA: TGCAGTGCGGGGTGGCAGCTGAACACTGAAGCTTTCTTT.

The V call is TRBV7-2, the J call TRBJ2-7, with D possibly being TRBD1 (5 bases). Germline V gene lookup returns CDR1 SGHTA and CDR2 FQGNSA. The CDR3 totals 15 residues. V lost 1 base, J lost 4 bases, and 14 bases lay in between. The CDR3 bases are TGTGCCAGCAGCTTAGGCAGGGCTCAGTCTTACGAGCAGTACTTC. Its protein product is CASSLGRAQSYEQYF.

The chain joins TRBV10-3 to TRBJ2-1; tentative D call: TRBD2 (6 bases). The CDR3 totals 15 residues. The V end lost 4 bases, the J end lost 7 bases, and 17 bases lay between the germline ends. Germline-derived CDR1 and CDR2 are ENHRY and SYGVKD. CDR3 coding DNA: TGTGCCATCAGTGTGGAAGGGACTTTTAGAAATGAGCAGTTCTTC. Translated, it gives CAISVEGTFRNEQFF.

This clonotype was picked up a small number of times. The chain carries TRBV12-3 or TRBV12-4 and TRBJ2-7, with D perhaps TRBD2 (6 bases). CDR3 length equals 15 residues. V was pared by 3 bases and J by 4 bases, with 16 bases between. The CDR3 loop is CASSFGTVGGYEQYF. The CDR3 DNA reads TGTGCCAGCAGTTTCGGGACGGTGGGGGGTTACGAGCAGTACTTC.

The sample holds a few counts of this clonotype. The V gene is TRBV12-3 or TRBV12-4, the J gene TRBJ1-5; TRBD1 is a possible D gene (5 bases). The V end was cut by 4 bases, the J end by 4 bases, with 11 bases between. This CDR3 region has 14 residues. CDR3 coding DNA: TGTGCCAGCAGTTCAGACAGAAAAAATCAGCCCCAGCATTTT. Protein: CASSSDRKNQPQHF.

The V call is TRBV28, the J call TRBJ1-2; unclear D gene. The V gene lost 3 bases and the J gene lost 2 bases, with 10 bases spanning the gap. The CDR3 is made up of 14 amino acids. The germline V gene has CDR1 MDHEN and CDR2 SYDVKM. The CDR3 is CASSFRHRNYGYTF. The CDR3 coding sequence is TGTGCCAGCAGTTTCCGGCATCGGAACTATGGCTACACCTTC.

The chain employs TRBV5-1 and TRBJ1-1; TRBD1 is a possible D gene (6 bases). This CDR3 comprises 14 residues. Germline V gives CDR1 SGHRS, CDR2 YFSETQ. Trimming pared 0 bases from V and 10 bases from J, leaving 16 bases between. CDR3 sequence: CASSLESTGKRAFF. The CDR3 coding sequence is TGCGCCAGCAGCTTGGAGTCAACAGGGAAAAGAGCTTTCTTT.

The V call is TRBV25-1, the J call TRBJ2-2; no clear D gene. This CDR3 is built from 14 residues. Germline CDR1 reads MGHDK; CDR2 reads SYGVNS. With 6 bases removed from V and 6 bases from J, the gap between germline ends came to 14 bases. CDR3 coding DNA: TGTGCCAGCAGATTAGGGATGTCGGCCGGGGAGCTGTTTTTT. Translating it yields CASRLGMSAGELFF. Together with reference TRBV25-1 and TRBJ2-2, the CDR3 gives the full variable domain: EADIYQTPRYLVIGTGKKITLECSQTMGHDKMYWYQQDPGMELHLIHYSYGVNSTEKGDLSSESTVSRIRTEHFPLTLESARPSHTSQYLCASRLGMSAGELFFGEGSRLTVL.

This sequence joins TRBV20-1 and TRBJ1-5, with TRBD1 matching over 8 bases. V shed 1 base and J 6 bases; nucleotides not matched to a gene: 8. CDR1 and CDR2 (germline): DFQATT, SNEGSKA (reference sequence). CDR3 size: 15 residues. CDR3 in DNA: TGCAGTGCTAGAGCCCCGGGACAGGCGGCTCAGCCCCAGCATTTT. It specifies CSARAPGQAAQPQHF.